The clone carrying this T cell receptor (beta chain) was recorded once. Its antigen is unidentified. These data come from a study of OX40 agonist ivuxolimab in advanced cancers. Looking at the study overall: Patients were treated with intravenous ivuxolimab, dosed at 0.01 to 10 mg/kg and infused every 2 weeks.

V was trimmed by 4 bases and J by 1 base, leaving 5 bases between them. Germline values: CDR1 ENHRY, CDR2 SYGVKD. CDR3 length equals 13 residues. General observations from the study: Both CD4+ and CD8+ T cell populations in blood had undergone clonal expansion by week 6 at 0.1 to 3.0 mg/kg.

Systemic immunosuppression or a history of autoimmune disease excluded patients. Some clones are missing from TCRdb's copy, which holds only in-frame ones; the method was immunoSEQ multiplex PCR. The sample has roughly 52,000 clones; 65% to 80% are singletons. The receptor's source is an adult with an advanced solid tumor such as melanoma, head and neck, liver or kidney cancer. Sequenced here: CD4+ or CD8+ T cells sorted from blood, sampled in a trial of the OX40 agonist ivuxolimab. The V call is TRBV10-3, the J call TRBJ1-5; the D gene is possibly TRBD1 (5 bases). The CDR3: CAISGDSNQPQHF. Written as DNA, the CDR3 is TGTGCCATCAGTGGGGACAGCAATCAGCCCCAGCATTTT.